This T cell receptor beta chain was retrieved from a study of T cell repertoires in MIS-A myocarditis (dated by TCRdb to between 2021 and 2024). The immunoSEQ bias-controlled multiplex PCR was used to amplify TCRbeta CDR3 regions, which were then sequenced at high throughput. Per the original workflow: CDR3 sequences were collapsed and filtered with the immunoSEQ vendor pipeline, and the abundance and frequency of each unique TCRbeta CDR3 were thereby quantified. CD-HIT clustered dominant CDR3 amino acid sequences with SARS-CoV-2-specific ImmuneCODE TCRbeta sequences at a 90% global sequence identity threshold. A clone was classed as hyperexpanded at a frequency of 0.1 to 1 and as large at a frequency of 0.01 to 0.1. CDR3 amino acid sequences and V and J gene assignments of dominant clones were confirmed with MiXCR. The R stringdist package was used to calculate Levenshtein distances between the patient clonotypes and the ImmuneCODE hits. This immuneACCESS table, as held by TCRdb, lists in-frame sequences with V and J called but not all clones. Of the missing ones, under half trace to an unresolved V gene in checked studies; the others have no known cause. V, J and clone size were drawn from that table, and D and trimming were deduced from the DNA. Recorded for this sample are thousands of clones; under 85% of them occurred a single time. Approximately 18% of the sample belongs to the ten largest clones.

V and J lose 7 bases and 8 bases, and a span of 17 bases separates them. From the cysteine up to the phenylalanine, the CDR3 has a length of 14 residues. The kept DNA is CDR3 alone, 42 bases in frame from the first base. The germline V gene encodes CDR1 LNHDA and CDR2 SQIVND (reference sequence). Details on this clone: The antigen it binds to is not known. No much larger clonotype is one base removed from it; base qualities were not supplied.

The QIAamp DNA FFPE kit was used to extract genomic DNA from formalin-fixed paraffin-embedded autopsy tissue. The receptor comes from a young man with fulminant myocarditis from multisystem inflammatory syndrome in adults (MIS-A) after COVID-19. The V gene is TRBV19 and the J gene is TRBJ1-4; no D gene is confidently identified. Sequences were obtained from right inferior lung lobe tissue obtained at autopsy. The CDR3 corresponds to CASTLDLWEEKLFF. The DNA sequence is TGTGCCAGTACCCTGGACCTATGGGAAGAAAAACTGTTTTTT. Reference TRBV19 and TRBJ1-4 proteins supply the regions before and after the CDR3; the full variable domain is: DGGITQSPKYLFRKEGQNVTLSCEQNLNHDAMYWYRQDPGQGLRLIYYSQIVNDFQKGDIAEGYSVSREKKESFPLTVTSAQKNPTAFYLCASTLDLWEEKLFFGSGTQLSVL.